This T cell receptor beta chain originates from a study of persistence of HIV-infected CD4 T cells. Study findings and constraints: The rare CMV-responding cells with HIV-1 proviruses were not separately TCR-sequenced. TCRbeta richness was lower in CMV- and Gag-responding cells than in anti-CD3/anti-CD28-responding cells.

The libraries were made with immunoSEQ version 4 in survey mode. Assay used: immunoSEQ multiplex PCR; TCRdb lists only in-frame clones, some missing. The repertoire holds tens of thousands of clones, with 82% as singletons. As to this clone: Antigen: not known.

Lysates of CMV-infected fibroblasts at approximately 9.6 ug/mL stimulated these cells. CD40L-negative CD69-negative CD45RO-high memory CD4+ T cells were sorted as populations depleted of antigen-responding cells. Undetectable plasma HIV-1 RNA below 50 copies/mL lasted at least 4 years. Anti-CD28/CD49d costimulation, CD40-blocking antibody and enfuvirtide were given to CD8-depleted PBMCs for under 20 hours. Looked up from germline, CDR1 is LNHDA and CDR2 is SQIVND (reference sequence). CDR3 length equals 15 residues. Trimming removed 3 bases at V and 5 bases at J, with 13 bases between. This clonotype originated in an adult man with HIV who was CMV-seropositive. This sequence joins TRBV19 and TRBJ1-4; D might be TRBD1 (6 bases). Here the sequenced sample was CD4+ T cells sorted from PBMCs after approximately 19-hour stimulation, taken from a patient who received antiretroviral therapy. This CDR3 is CASSIMGAMNEKLFF. DNA for the CDR3: TGTGCCAGTAGTATCATGGGGGCCATGAATGAAAAACTGTTTTTT.